These T cell receptor beta chains were read from a single sample in a study of T cell responses to AZD1222 COVID-19 vaccine. Clones were read by immunoSEQ multiplex PCR, and TCRdb kept only the in-frame ones, dropping some. The sample consists of nearly 35,000 clones, about nine tenths of them appearing once. The sample here was peripheral blood, taken 28 days after the second AZD1222 dose. The receptors originated from an adult who received the AZD1222 COVID-19 vaccine. Each CDR3 is given with its conserved first and last residue. A D gene is named only where the DNA matches it firmly. Part of the rows lack a size; the others show once, few, many or a class for expanded clones.

>NA|TRBV3-1/TRBV3-2|NA|TRBJ1-2
TGTGCCAGCAGCCCTAGGCAGGCACTAGAGCGCTACACCTTC
CASSPRQALERYTF
>NA|TRBV2|NA|TRBJ1-2
TGTGCCAGCATTGGTGGGGGAGGCTATGGCTACACCTTC
CASIGGGGYGYTF
>TRBD2|TRBV7-3|NA|TRBJ2-4
TGTGCCAGCAGCCCAACCCACCCTAGCGGGAGGTCCAAAAACATTCAGTACTTC
CASSPTHPSGRSKNIQYF
>NA|TRBV6-5|NA|TRBJ1-6
TGTGCCAGCAGTTCCCGGACAGTTAATTCACCCCTCCACTTT
CASSSRTVNSPLHF
>NA|TRBV19|NA|TRBJ1-6
TGTGCCAGTAGTACGGATTTCTATAATTCACCCCTCCACTTT
CASSTDFYNSPLHF
>NA|TRBV5-1|NA|TRBJ2-2
TGCGCCAGCAGCTTGGATCTGAACACCGGGGAGCTGTTTTTT
CASSLDLNTGELFF
>NA|TRBV30|NA|TRBJ1-2
TGTGCCTCCCAGGGCTTTGGCTACACCTTC
CASQGFGYTF
>TRBD2|TRBV2|NA|TRBJ2-1
TGTGCCAGCAGTCGTGGCGGGAGTAACAATGAGCAGTTCTTC
CASSRGGSNNEQFF
>NA|TRBV27|NA|TRBJ1-1
TGTGCCAGCAGTTTAGGGGTATTGGCAGGGGCCCCCTACACTGAAGCTTTCTTT
CASSLGVLAGAPYTEAFF
>NA|TRBV18|NA|TRBJ2-2
TGTGCCAGCTCGCCGACGGATACCGGGGAGCTGTTTTTT
CASSPTDTGELFF
>TRBD1|TRBV6-5|NA|TRBJ2-5
TGTGCCAGTGACGGGACAGGGGTAGAGACCCAGTACTTC
CASDGTGVETQYF
>TRBD2|TRBV6-1|NA|TRBJ2-1
TGTGCCAGCAGTGAAGGTAGCGGGAGGGTCAATGAGCAGTTCTTC
CASSEGSGRVNEQFF
>NA|TRBV6-5|NA|TRBJ1-3
TGTGCCAGCAGGTCCCCCGGAAACACCATATATTTT
CASRSPGNTIYF
>TRBD1|TRBV2|once|TRBJ2-7
TGTGCCAGCAGCCCCGGACAGGGGGAGCAGTACTTC
CASSPGQGEQYF
>NA|TRBV5-1|NA|TRBJ2-5
TGCGCCAGCAGCTTTTCGGGGGGCGCGTCAAATCAAGAGACCCAGTACTTC
CASSFSGGASNQETQYF
>NA|TRBV2|once|TRBJ1-2
TGTGCCAGCAGTGACAGGCGAACCTATGGCTACACCTTC
CASSDRRTYGYTF
>NA|TRBV7-2|NA|TRBJ1-3
TGTGCCAGCAAAGGACAGAACTCTGGAAACACCATATATTTT
CASKGQNSGNTIYF